These T cell receptor beta chains were read from a single sample in a study of T cell responses to AZD1222 COVID-19 vaccine. Sequenced by immunoSEQ multiplex PCR; TCRdb stores in-frame clones only, minus some. The table lists approximately 270,000 clones, 90% to 95% of them singletons. The input for sequencing was peripheral blood, taken 28 days after the second AZD1222 dose. The receptors come from an adult who received the AZD1222 COVID-19 vaccine. CDR3s leave out the opening cysteine and the closing phenylalanine or tryptophan.

v_gene,len,j_gene,CDR3aa
TRBV4-1,12,TRBJ1-1,ASRTTEGGPEAF
TRBV6-1,14,TRBJ1-1,ASSVLQGEAGTEAF
TRBV21-1,11,TRBJ2-7,ASAREVPYEQY
TRBV5-8,13,TRBJ1-2,ASTTGQVLNYGYT
TRBV5-8,12,TRBJ1-1,ASSRVGPRAEAF
TRBV2,9,TRBJ1-1,ARRQGAEAF
TRBV5-1,11,TRBJ1-4,ASKRGDGEKLF
TRBV2,13,TRBJ1-4,ASSDRGLANEKLF
TRBV6-1,10,TRBJ1-2,ASSRTRYGYT
TRBV6-5,11,TRBJ1-2,ASSLTGAYGYT
TRBV3-1/TRBV3-2,12,TRBJ2-7,ASSPSRTSAEQY
TRBV28,14,TRBJ2-1,ASSSSGVSSYNEQF
TRBV5-1,12,TRBJ2-7,ASSLGGAPYEQY
TRBV5-1,15,TRBJ1-1,ASSREPAGQLNTEAF
TRBV16,14,TRBJ2-3,ASSLLGGGRTDTQY
TRBV2,12,TRBJ2-1,ASLGTSGDNEQF
TRBV21-1,11,TRBJ1-1,ASSNRGGTEAF
TRBV3-1/TRBV3-2,11,TRBJ1-1,ASSQRGRTEAF
TRBV2,12,TRBJ1-1,ASRDPSAGTEAF
TRBV5-1,14,TRBJ2-3,ASSLDGATYTDTQY
TRBV29-1,11,TRBJ1-2,SVGQVANYGYT
TRBV7-9,12,TRBJ1-6,ASSLDIYNSPLH
TRBV3-1/TRBV3-2,12,TRBJ2-7,ASSHWDRVSEQY
TRBV7-6,11,TRBJ2-7,ASSLAGSGEQY
TRBV19,11,TRBJ2-1,ASRGLAGNEQF
TRBV25-1,12,TRBJ1-3,ASRGVDGGNTIY
TRBV3-1/TRBV3-2,12,TRBJ1-2,ASSLGTGGDGYT
TRBV3-1/TRBV3-2,9,TRBJ2-7,ASSQGSEQY
TRBV11-3,10,TRBJ2-1,ASSSEGEAQF
TRBV7-2,12,TRBJ1-3,ASGQGAPGNTIY
TRBV4-1,13,TRBJ2-7,ASSHPQRGNYEQY
TRBV4-1,13,TRBJ1-6,ASSHRQGSNSPLH
TRBV27,13,TRBJ2-1,ASSSRTSGHNEQF
TRBV9,14,TRBJ2-3,ASSVGAPGLADTQY
TRBV11-1,14,TRBJ2-3,ASSAGLAGLRYAQY
TRBV6-2/TRBV6-3,12,TRBJ1-1,ASSHPEGSTEAF
TRBV19,12,TRBJ2-3,ASSFWTSTDTQY
TRBV27,15,TRBJ2-7,ASSLSPPTSGGYEQY
TRBV27,12,TRBJ1-1,ASSLSRGGTEAF
TRBV3-1/TRBV3-2,13,TRBJ2-7,ASSQSWGSSYEQY
TRBV3-1/TRBV3-2,11,TRBJ2-5,ASSQDLWETQY
TRBV6-1,13,TRBJ1-1,ASSEAQGLNTEAF
TRBV28,19,TRBJ2-1,ASSLWPGQGMDLGSYNEQF
TRBV2,12,TRBJ2-5,ASLGGPSGETQY
TRBV28,13,TRBJ1-5,ASSPVTGGMQPQH
TRBV11-2,12,TRBJ2-7,ASSFGGIRYEQY
TRBV3-1/TRBV3-2,12,TRBJ1-2,ASSLQTSGYGYT
TRBV6-5,14,TRBJ1-6,ASSYSVSSYNSPLH
TRBV6-5,11,TRBJ1-2,ASSRDRVTGYT
TRBV19,16,TRBJ2-1,ASSADPDSIRSYNEQF
TRBV19,11,TRBJ1-6,ASMSRGNSPLH
TRBV2,13,TRBJ2-7,ASSESRGPSYEQY